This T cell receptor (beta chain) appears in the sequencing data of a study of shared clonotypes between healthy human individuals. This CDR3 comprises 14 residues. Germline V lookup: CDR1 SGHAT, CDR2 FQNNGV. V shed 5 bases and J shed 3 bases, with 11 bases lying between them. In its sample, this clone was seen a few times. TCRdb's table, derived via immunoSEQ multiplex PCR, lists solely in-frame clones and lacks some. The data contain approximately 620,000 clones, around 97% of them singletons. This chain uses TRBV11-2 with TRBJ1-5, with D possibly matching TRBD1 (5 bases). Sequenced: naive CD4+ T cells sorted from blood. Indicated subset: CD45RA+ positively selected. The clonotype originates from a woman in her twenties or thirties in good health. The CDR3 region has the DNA TGTGCCAGCAGCAGGGACGGGCTCAATCAGCCCCAGCATTTT. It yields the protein CASSRDGLNQPQHF. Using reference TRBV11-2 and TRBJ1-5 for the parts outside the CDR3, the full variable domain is EAGVAQSPRYKIIEKRQSVAFWCNPISGHATLYWYQQILGQGPKLLIQFQNNGVVDDSQLPKDRFSAERLKGVDSTLKIQPAKLEDSAVYLCASSRDGLNQPQHFGDGTRLSIL.